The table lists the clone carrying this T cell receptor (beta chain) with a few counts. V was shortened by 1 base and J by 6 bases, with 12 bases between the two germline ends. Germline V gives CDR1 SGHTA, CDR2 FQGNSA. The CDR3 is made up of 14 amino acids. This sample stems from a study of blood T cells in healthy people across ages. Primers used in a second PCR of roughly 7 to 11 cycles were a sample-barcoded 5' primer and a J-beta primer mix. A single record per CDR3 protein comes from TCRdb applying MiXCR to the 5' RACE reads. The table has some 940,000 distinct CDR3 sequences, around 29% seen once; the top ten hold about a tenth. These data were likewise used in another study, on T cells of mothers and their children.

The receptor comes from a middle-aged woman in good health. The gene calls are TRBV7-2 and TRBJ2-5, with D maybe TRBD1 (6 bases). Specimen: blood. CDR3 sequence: CASSLGTGRKTQYF. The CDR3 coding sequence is TGTGCCAGCAGCTTAGGTACAGGGCGGAAGACCCAGTACTTC.